The 3 T cell receptor beta chains given below trace back to one sample, sequenced in a study of OX40 agonist ivuxolimab in advanced cancers. Measured with immunoSEQ multiplex PCR; TCRdb has only the in-frame clones, and not every one. The repertoire holds 40,000 to 60,000 clones, with around 85% as singletons. Sequenced material: CD4+ or CD8+ T cells sorted from blood, taken in a trial of the OX40 agonist ivuxolimab. These receptors came from an adult with an advanced solid tumor such as melanoma, head and neck, liver or kidney cancer.

This chain connects TRBV9 to TRBJ2-1; D is perhaps TRBD1 (6 bases). Trimming took off 4 bases at V and 8 bases at J, with 13 bases between the two ends. The CDR3 runs 13 residues. Germline V gene sequence: CDR1 SGDLS, CDR2 YYNGEE. The CDR3: CASSPTPGDEQFF. The CDR3 DNA reads TGTGCCAGCAGCCCGACCCCAGGGGATGAGCAGTTCTTC.

The chain employs TRBV7-6 and TRBJ1-3; D uncertain. The germline gives CDR1 SGHVS, CDR2 FNYEAQ. This CDR3 contains 15 residues. V shed 5 bases and J shed 2 bases, with 13 bases lying between them. In nucleotides, the CDR3 is TGTGCCAGCAGCGTCAGGACGGAACCTGGAAACACCATATATTTT. Amino acids: CASSVRTEPGNTIYF.

The chain is built from TRBV7-7 and TRBJ2-3, with 10 bases aligning to TRBD2. J gave up 6 bases and V 5 bases, and 5 bases lay outside the gene matches. CDR3 length: 14 residues. CDR1 and CDR2 (germline): SSHAT, FNYEAQ (reference sequence). The CDR3 loop is CASSQSGGADTQYF. The CDR3 region has the DNA TGTGCCAGCAGCCAAAGCGGGGGGGCCGATACGCAGTATTTT.